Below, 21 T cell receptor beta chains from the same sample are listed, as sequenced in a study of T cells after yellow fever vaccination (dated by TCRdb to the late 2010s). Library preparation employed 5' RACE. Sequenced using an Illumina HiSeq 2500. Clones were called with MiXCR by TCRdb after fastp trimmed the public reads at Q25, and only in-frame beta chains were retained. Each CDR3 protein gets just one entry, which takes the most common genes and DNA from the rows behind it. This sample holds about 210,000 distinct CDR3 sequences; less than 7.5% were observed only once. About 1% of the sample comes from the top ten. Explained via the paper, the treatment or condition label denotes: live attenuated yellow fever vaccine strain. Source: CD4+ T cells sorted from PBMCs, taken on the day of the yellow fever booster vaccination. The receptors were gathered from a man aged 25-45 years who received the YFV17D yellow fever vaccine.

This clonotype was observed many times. DNA of the CDR3: TGTGCCAGCAGCCCCCTCCTAGCGCACACAGATACGCAGTATTTT. It translates to CASSPLLAHTDTQYF. This sequence joins TRBV7-9 and TRBJ2-3; weak D call: TRBD2 (6 bases). The CDR3 runs 15 residues. CDR1 and CDR2 (germline): SEHNR, FQNEAQ (reference sequence). V dropped 5 bases and J dropped 2 bases, with 14 bases sitting between them.

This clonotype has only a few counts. CDR3 DNA sequence: TGTGCCAGCATTAGACAGCTTAACACCGGGGAGCTGTTTTTT. It encodes CASIRQLNTGELFF. The rearrangement links TRBV28 to TRBJ2-2; D is perhaps TRBD1 (5 bases). This CDR3 comprises 14 residues. Germline V gives CDR1 MDHEN, CDR2 SYDVKM. Trimming stripped 7 bases from V and 2 bases from J, with 11 bases between.

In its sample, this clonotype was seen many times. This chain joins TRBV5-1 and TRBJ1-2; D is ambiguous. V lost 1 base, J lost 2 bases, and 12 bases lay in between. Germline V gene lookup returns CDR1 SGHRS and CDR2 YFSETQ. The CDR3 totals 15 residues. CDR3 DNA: TGCGCCAGCAGCTTGTTCGGCGCAGAAAACTATGGCTACACCTTC. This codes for CASSLFGAENYGYTF.

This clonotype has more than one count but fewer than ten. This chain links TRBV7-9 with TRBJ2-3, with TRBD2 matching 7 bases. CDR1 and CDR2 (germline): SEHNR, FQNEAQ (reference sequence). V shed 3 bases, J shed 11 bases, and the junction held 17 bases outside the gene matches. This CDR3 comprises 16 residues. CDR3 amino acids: CASSLVLAASLSRQYF. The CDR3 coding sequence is TGTGCCAGCAGCTTGGTGCTAGCGGCCTCCCTCTCGAGGCAGTATTTT.

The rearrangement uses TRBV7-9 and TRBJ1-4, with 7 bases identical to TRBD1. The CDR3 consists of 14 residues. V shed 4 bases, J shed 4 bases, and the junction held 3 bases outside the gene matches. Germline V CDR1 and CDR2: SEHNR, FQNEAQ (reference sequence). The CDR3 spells CASSWDSINEKLFF. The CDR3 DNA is TGTGCCAGCAGCTGGGACAGTATTAATGAAAAACTGTTTTTT.

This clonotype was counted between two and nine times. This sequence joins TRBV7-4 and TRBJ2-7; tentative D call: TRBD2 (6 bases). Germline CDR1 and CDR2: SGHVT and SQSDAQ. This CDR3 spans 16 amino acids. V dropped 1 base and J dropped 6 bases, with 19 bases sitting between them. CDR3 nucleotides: TGTGCCAGCAGCTTAGTGGGGGGTCTAGCTCCCCTCGAGCAGTACTTC. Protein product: CASSLVGGLAPLEQYF.

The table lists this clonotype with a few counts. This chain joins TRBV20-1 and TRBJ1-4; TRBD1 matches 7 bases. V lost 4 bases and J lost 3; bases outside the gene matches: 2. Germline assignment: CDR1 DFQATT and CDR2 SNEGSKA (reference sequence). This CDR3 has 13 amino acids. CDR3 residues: CSAKTGANEKLFF. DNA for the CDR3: TGCAGTGCTAAAACAGGGGCTAATGAAAAACTGTTTTTT.

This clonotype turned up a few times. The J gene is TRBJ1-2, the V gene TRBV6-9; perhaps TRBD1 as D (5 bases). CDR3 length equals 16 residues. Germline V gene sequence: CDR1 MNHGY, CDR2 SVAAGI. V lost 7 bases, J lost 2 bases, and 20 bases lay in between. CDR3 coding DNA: TGTGCCAGCAACGACGGGGGACGCGACTTAAACTATGGCTACACCTTC. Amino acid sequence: CASNDGGRDLNYGYTF.

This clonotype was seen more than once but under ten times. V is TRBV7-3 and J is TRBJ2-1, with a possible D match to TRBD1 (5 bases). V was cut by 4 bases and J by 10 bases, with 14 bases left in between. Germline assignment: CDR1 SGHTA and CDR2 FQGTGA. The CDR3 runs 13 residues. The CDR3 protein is CASSSTTGLEQFF. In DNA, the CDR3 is TGTGCCAGCAGCTCAACTACAGGATTAGAGCAGTTCTTC. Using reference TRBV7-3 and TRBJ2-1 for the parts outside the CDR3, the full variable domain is GAGVSQTPSNKVTEKGKYVELRCDPISGHTALYWYRQSLGQGPEFLIYFQGTGAADDSGLPNDRFFAVRPEGSVSTLKIQRTERGDSAVYLCASSSTTGLEQFFGPGTRLTVL.

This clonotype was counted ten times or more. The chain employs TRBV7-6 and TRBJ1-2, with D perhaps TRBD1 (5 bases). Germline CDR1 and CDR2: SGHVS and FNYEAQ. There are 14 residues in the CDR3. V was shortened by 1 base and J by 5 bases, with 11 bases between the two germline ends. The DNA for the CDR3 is TGTGCCAGCAGCTTAGATGATCGGGGGTATGGCTACACCTTC. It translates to CASSLDDRGYGYTF.

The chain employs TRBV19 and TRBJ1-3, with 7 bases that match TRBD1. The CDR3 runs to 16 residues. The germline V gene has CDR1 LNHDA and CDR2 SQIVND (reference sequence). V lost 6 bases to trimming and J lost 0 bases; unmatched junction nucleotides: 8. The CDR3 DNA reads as TGTGCCAGTAGGGGGACAGTCCCCAGCTCTGGAAACACCATATATTTT. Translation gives CASRGTVPSSGNTIYF.

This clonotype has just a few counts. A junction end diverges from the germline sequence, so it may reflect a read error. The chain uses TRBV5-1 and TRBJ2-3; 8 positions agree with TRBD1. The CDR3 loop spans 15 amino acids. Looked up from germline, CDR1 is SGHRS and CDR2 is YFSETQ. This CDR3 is CASSEDRAPTNTQYF. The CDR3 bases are TGCGCCAGCAGCGAGGACAGGGCCCCCACAAATACGCAGTATTTT.

The CDR3 sequence: CASSPERQRSTDTQYF. The DNA for the CDR3 is TGTGCCAGCAGCCCCGAACGGCAGCGGAGCACAGATACGCAGTATTTT. The gene calls are TRBV5-4 and TRBJ2-3; D perhaps matches TRBD2 (5 bases). The CDR3 has 16 amino acids. Germline lookup yields CDR1 SGHNT and CDR2 YYREEE (reference sequence). Trimming stripped 4 bases from V and 0 bases from J, with 15 bases between.

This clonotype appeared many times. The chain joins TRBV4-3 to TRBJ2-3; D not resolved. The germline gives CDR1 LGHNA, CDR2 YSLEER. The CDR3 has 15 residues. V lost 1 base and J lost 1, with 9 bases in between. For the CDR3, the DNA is TGCGCCAGCAGCCAAGTTTTGACACGCACAGATACGCAGTATTTT. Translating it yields CASSQVLTRTDTQYF.

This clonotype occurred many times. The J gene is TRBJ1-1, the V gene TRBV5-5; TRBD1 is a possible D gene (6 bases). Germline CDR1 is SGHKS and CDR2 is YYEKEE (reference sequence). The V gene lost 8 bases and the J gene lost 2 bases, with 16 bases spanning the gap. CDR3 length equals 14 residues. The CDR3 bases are TGTGCCAGTGGACACGGGACACTAAACACTGAAGCTTTCTTT. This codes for CASGHGTLNTEAFF. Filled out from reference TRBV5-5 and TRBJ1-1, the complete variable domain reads DAGVTQSPTHLIKTRGQQVTLRCSPISGHKSVSWYQQVLGQGPQFIFQYYEKEERGRGNFPDRFSARQFPNYSSELNVNALLLGDSALYLCASGHGTLNTEAFFGQGTRLTVV.

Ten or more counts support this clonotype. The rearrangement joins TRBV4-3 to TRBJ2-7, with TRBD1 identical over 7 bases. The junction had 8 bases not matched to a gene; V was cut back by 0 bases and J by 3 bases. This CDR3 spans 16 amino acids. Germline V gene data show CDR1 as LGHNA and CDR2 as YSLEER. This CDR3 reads CASSQDPTGKDYEQYF. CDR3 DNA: TGCGCCAGCAGCCAAGATCCGACAGGGAAGGACTACGAGCAGTACTTC.

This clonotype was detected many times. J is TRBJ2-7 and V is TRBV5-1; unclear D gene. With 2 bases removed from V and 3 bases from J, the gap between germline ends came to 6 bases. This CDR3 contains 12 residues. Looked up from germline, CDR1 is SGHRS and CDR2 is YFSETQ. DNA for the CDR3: TGCGCCAGCAGCTTAAACATCTACGAGCAGTACTTC. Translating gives CASSLNIYEQYF. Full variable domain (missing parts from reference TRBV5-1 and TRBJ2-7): KAGVTQTPRYLIKTRGQQVTLSCSPISGHRSVSWYQQTPGQGLQFLFEYFSETQRNKGNFPGRFSGRQFSNSRSEMNVSTLELGDSALYLCASSLNIYEQYFGPGTRLTVT.

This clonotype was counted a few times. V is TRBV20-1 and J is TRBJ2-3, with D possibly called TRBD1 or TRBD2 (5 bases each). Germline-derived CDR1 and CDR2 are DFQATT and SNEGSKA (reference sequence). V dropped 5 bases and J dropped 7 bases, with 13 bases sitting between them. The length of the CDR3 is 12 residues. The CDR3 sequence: CSAVGRANTQYF. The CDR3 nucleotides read TGCAGTGCTGTGGGACGAGCGAATACGCAGTATTTT.

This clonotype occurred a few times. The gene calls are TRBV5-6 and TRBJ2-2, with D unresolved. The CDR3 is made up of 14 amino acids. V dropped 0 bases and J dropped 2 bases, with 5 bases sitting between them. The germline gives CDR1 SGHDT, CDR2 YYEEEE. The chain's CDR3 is CASSLGYNTGELFF. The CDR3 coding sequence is TGTGCCAGCAGCTTGGGTTATAACACCGGGGAGCTGTTTTTT.

The DNA of the CDR3 is TGTGCCAGCAGCGGAGACGGAGGTCTTGCACCCCTCCACTTT. It yields the protein CASSGDGGLAPLHF. The chain links TRBV7-2 to TRBJ1-6; D is undetermined. CDR3 length equals 14 residues. Germline-derived CDR1 and CDR2 are SGHTA and FQGNSA. V lost 5 bases and J 11 bases, leaving 16 bases between the germline ends.

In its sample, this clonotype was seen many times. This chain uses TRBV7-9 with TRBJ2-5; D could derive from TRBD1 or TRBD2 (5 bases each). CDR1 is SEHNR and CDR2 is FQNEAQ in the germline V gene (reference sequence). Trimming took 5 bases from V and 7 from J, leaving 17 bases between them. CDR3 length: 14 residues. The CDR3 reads CASSPRGASWTQYF. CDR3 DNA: TGTGCCAGCAGCCCCCGAGGGGCCTCATGGACCCAGTACTTC.